The rows below give T cell receptor beta chains drawn from one sample of a study of cytomegalovirus exposure and HLA in healthy donors. The method was immunoSEQ multiplex PCR; TCRdb's version includes in-frame clones alone and lacks a portion of them. The sample records some 120,000 clones, 65% to 80% being singletons. Sequencing input: PBMCs. Receptors were obtained from a man aged 30 to 39 in good health and CMV-seronegative. Both conserved end residues are part of each CDR3. A D gene is named only where the DNA matches it firmly. Size is stated for part of the rows, as once, few or many counts, or as a class when the clone is expanded.

D: TRBD1
V: TRBV2
J: TRBJ2-3
size: NA
CDR3: CASGTGNYDTQYF
DNA: TGTGCCAGCGGGACAGGGAATTACGATACGCAGTATTTT

D: TRBD2
V: TRBV7-7
J: TRBJ2-1
size: NA
CDR3: CASSSTTSGRTNEQFF
DNA: TGTGCCAGCAGCTCGACGACTAGCGGGAGAACGAATGAGCAGTTCTTC

D: TRBD1
V: TRBV28
J: TRBJ1-6
size: NA
CDR3: CASSPTGGSYNSPLHF
DNA: TGTGCCAGCAGTCCCACAGGGGGAAGTTACAATTCACCCCTCCACTTT

D: TRBD1
V: TRBV7-9
J: TRBJ2-7
size: NA
CDR3: CASSPRGQGSYEQYF
DNA: TGTGCCAGCAGCCCGAGGGGACAGGGCTCCTACGAGCAGTACTTC

D: TRBD1
V: TRBV10-3
J: TRBJ1-5
size: NA
CDR3: CAISEDRGGNQPQHF
DNA: TGTGCCATCAGTGAAGACAGGGGTGGCAATCAGCCCCAGCATTTT

D: TRBD2
V: TRBV7-2
J: TRBJ2-7
size: NA
CDR3: CASSSVTSGVYEQYF
DNA: TGTGCCAGCAGCTCAGTGACTAGCGGGGTCTACGAGCAGTACTTC

D: TRBD1
V: TRBV6-6
J: TRBJ2-7
size: few
CDR3: CASSYDHRGYEQYF
DNA: TGTGCCAGCAGTTACGATCACAGGGGTTACGAGCAGTACTTC

D: NA
V: TRBV11-3
J: TRBJ2-7
size: NA
CDR3: CASSLRSVEGYEQYF
DNA: TGTGCCAGCAGCCTGCGGTCTGTAGAGGGCTACGAGCAGTACTTC

D: TRBD1
V: TRBV19
J: TRBJ2-5
size: NA
CDR3: CASSRGQGRIETQYF
DNA: TGTGCCAGTAGTAGGGGACAGGGGCGTATAGAGACCCAGTACTTC

D: NA
V: TRBV27
J: TRBJ1-1
size: NA
CDR3: CASSPQRKGEAFF
DNA: TGTGCCAGCAGTCCCCAGCGGAAGGGTGAAGCTTTCTTT

D: NA
V: TRBV4-3
J: TRBJ2-5
size: NA
CDR3: CASSQAISDRETQYF
DNA: TGCGCCAGCAGCCAGGCAATTAGCGATAGGGAGACCCAGTACTTC

D: NA
V: TRBV5-1
J: TRBJ2-2
size: NA
CDR3: CASSSGARAGGVALNTGELFF
DNA: TGCGCCAGCAGCTCGGGGGCCCGGGCAGGGGGAGTGGCACTGAACACCGGGGAGCTGTTTTTT

D: NA
V: TRBV9
J: TRBJ1-1
size: NA
CDR3: CASSPRAGVTEAFF
DNA: TGTGCCAGCAGCCCCCGGGCAGGGGTCACTGAAGCTTTCTTT

D: TRBD1
V: TRBV5-1
J: TRBJ2-1
size: NA
CDR3: CASSNPDRGLLNEQFF
DNA: TGCGCCAGCAGCAACCCCGACAGGGGGCTTCTAAATGAGCAGTTCTTC

D: TRBD2
V: TRBV7-2
J: TRBJ2-7
size: NA
CDR3: CASSSFGVAGREQYF
DNA: TGTGCCAGCAGCTCCTTCGGGGTAGCGGGAAGGGAGCAGTACTTC

D: TRBD1
V: TRBV9
J: TRBJ2-7
size: NA
CDR3: CASSVDGQGTYEQYF
DNA: TGTGCCAGCAGCGTAGATGGACAGGGAACCTACGAGCAGTACTTC

D: NA
V: TRBV5-1
J: TRBJ2-5
size: NA
CDR3: CASSLRPWEIQETQYF
DNA: TGCGCCAGCAGCTTGCGACCGTGGGAGATCCAAGAGACCCAGTACTTC

D: NA
V: TRBV5-8
J: TRBJ2-7
size: NA
CDR3: CASSLSQATYEQYF
DNA: TGTGCCAGCAGCTTGAGCCAGGCAACCTACGAGCAGTACTTC

D: NA
V: TRBV5-1
J: TRBJ2-2
size: NA
CDR3: CASSLAQAVLAGELFF
DNA: TGCGCCAGCAGCTTGGCCCAGGCAGTACTGGCCGGGGAGCTGTTTTTT

D: TRBD2
V: TRBV15
J: TRBJ2-3
size: NA
CDR3: CATSREFPLAGGDTQYF
DNA: TGTGCCACCAGCAGAGAGTTCCCCCTGGCGGGGGGAGATACGCAGTATTTT

D: NA
V: TRBV7-3
J: TRBJ2-2
size: NA
CDR3: CASSFDRRRTGELFF
DNA: TGTGCCAGCAGCTTCGACAGGCGAAGGACCGGGGAGCTGTTTTTT

D: NA
V: TRBV5-1
J: TRBJ2-5
size: few
CDR3: CASSFGQPKETQYF
DNA: TGCGCCAGCAGCTTCGGACAGCCCAAAGAGACCCAGTACTTC

D: TRBD1
V: TRBV11-2
J: TRBJ1-2
size: NA
CDR3: CASSSYPGTDNYGYTF
DNA: TGTGCCAGCAGCTCATACCCCGGGACAGATAACTATGGCTACACCTTC

D: TRBD1
V: TRBV19
J: TRBJ1-1
size: NA
CDR3: CASSIGDRGRANTEAFF
DNA: TGTGCCAGTAGTATAGGGGACAGGGGCCGGGCGAACACTGAAGCTTTCTTT

D: NA
V: TRBV28
J: TRBJ1-2
size: NA
CDR3: CASSLARDYGYTF
DNA: TGTGCCAGCAGTTTAGCCAGGGACTATGGCTACACCTTC

D: NA
V: TRBV9
J: TRBJ2-2
size: NA
CDR3: CASSLEVRGGDTGELFF
DNA: TGTGCCAGCAGCCTCGAAGTACGGGGCGGGGACACCGGGGAGCTGTTTTTT

D: NA
V: TRBV6-5
J: TRBJ2-5
size: NA
CDR3: CASSYSGQGETQYF
DNA: TGTGCCAGCAGTTACTCGGGGCAGGGGGAGACCCAGTACTTC

D: NA
V: TRBV7-9
J: TRBJ1-4
size: NA
CDR3: CASSLSGGEKLFF
DNA: TGTGCCAGCAGCCTTAGCGGTGGTGAAAAACTGTTTTTT

D: TRBD1
V: TRBV2
J: TRBJ2-1
size: NA
CDR3: CASTAQGASYNEQFF
DNA: TGTGCCAGCACCGCGCAGGGGGCCAGTTACAATGAGCAGTTCTTC

D: NA
V: TRBV2
J: TRBJ1-1
size: NA
CDR3: CASRGEVPRGAFF
DNA: TGTGCCAGCAGAGGGGAGGTTCCTCGTGGAGCTTTCTTT

D: TRBD2
V: TRBV28
J: TRBJ2-3
size: NA
CDR3: CASSGLAGLTDTQYF
DNA: TGTGCCAGCAGTGGACTAGCGGGACTCACAGATACGCAGTATTTT

D: NA
V: TRBV29-1
J: TRBJ2-3
size: NA
CDR3: CSVEDHGGGPDTQYF
DNA: TGCAGCGTTGAAGATCATGGGGGGGGGCCAGATACGCAGTATTTT

D: NA
V: TRBV2
J: TRBJ1-1
size: NA
CDR3: CASKGEGGRGTEAFF
DNA: TGTGCCAGCAAAGGGGAGGGGGGAAGGGGCACTGAAGCTTTCTTT

D: TRBD2
V: TRBV28
J: TRBJ2-7
size: NA
CDR3: CASSLGGGSYEQYF
DNA: TGTGCCAGCAGTTTAGGGGGGGGTAGTTACGAGCAGTACTTC

D: NA
V: TRBV5-1
J: TRBJ1-4
size: NA
CDR3: CASSLLDSVNEKLFF
DNA: TGCGCCAGCAGCTTGTTGGACAGCGTTAATGAAAAACTGTTTTTT

D: TRBD1
V: TRBV7-8
J: TRBJ2-5
size: NA
CDR3: CASSLVRDRGQETQYF
DNA: TGTGCCAGCAGCTTAGTCCGGGACAGGGGGCAAGAGACCCAGTACTTC

D: NA
V: TRBV6-5
J: TRBJ1-1
size: NA
CDR3: CASSSGSLGHTEAFF
DNA: TGTGCCAGCAGTTCCGGGTCCCTGGGTCACACTGAAGCTTTCTTT

D: NA
V: TRBV28
J: TRBJ1-2
size: NA
CDR3: CASRTESEGYTF
DNA: TGTGCCAGCAGGACAGAGTCGGAGGGCTACACCTTC

D: NA
V: TRBV7-2
J: TRBJ1-2
size: NA
CDR3: CASSFTGQSTF
DNA: TGTGCCAGCAGCTTCACGGGACAATCCACCTTC

D: NA
V: TRBV6-5
J: TRBJ2-7
size: NA
CDR3: CASSYYSNYEQYF
DNA: TGTGCCAGCAGTTACTATTCCAATTACGAGCAGTACTTC

D: TRBD2
V: TRBV5-1
J: TRBJ2-3
size: NA
CDR3: CASSTGLAASVNTQYF
DNA: TGCGCCAGCAGCACGGGACTAGCGGCCTCCGTGAATACGCAGTATTTT

D: NA
V: TRBV10-3
J: TRBJ1-1
size: NA
CDR3: CAISARGGPNTEAFF
DNA: TGTGCCATCAGTGCAAGGGGGGGGCCGAACACTGAAGCTTTCTTT

D: NA
V: TRBV7-9
J: TRBJ2-5
size: NA
CDR3: CASSPSVGGEGQETQYF
DNA: TGTGCCAGCAGCCCCAGCGTGGGCGGGGAAGGGCAAGAGACCCAGTACTTC

D: TRBD1
V: TRBV5-1
J: TRBJ2-7
size: NA
CDR3: CASSDRDRGLYEQYF
DNA: TGCGCCAGCAGCGACCGGGACAGGGGGCTCTACGAGCAGTACTTC

D: TRBD1
V: TRBV5-1
J: TRBJ2-5
size: NA
CDR3: CASSLLTGEETQYF
DNA: TGCGCCAGCAGCTTGTTGACAGGGGAGGAGACCCAGTACTTC

D: TRBD1
V: TRBV18
J: TRBJ2-3
size: once
CDR3: CASSPGTGVTDTQYF
DNA: TGTGCCAGCTCACCAGGGACAGGAGTCACAGATACGCAGTATTTT

D: TRBD2
V: TRBV9
J: TRBJ2-1
size: NA
CDR3: CASSSLAAYNEQFF
DNA: TGTGCCAGCAGCTCTCTAGCGGCGTACAATGAGCAGTTCTTC

D: TRBD1
V: TRBV19
J: TRBJ1-2
size: NA
CDR3: CASSNTGTVYGYTF
DNA: TGTGCCAGTAGTAACACCGGGACAGTCTATGGCTACACCTTC

D: NA
V: TRBV6-6
J: TRBJ2-7
size: NA
CDR3: CASRPDWYEQYF
DNA: TGTGCCAGCAGACCCGACTGGTACGAGCAGTACTTC

D: NA
V: TRBV28
J: TRBJ2-5
size: NA
CDR3: CASSLAPGGPLWYF
DNA: TGTGCCAGCAGTTTGGCCCCAGGGGGGCCACTATGGTACTTC